A few counts support the clone carrying this T cell receptor (beta chain). PCR employed 60 Vbeta and 13 Jbeta primers. Sequencing was performed with immunoSEQ multiplex PCR; in TCRdb, only in-frame clones are kept and a portion is missing. The sample records some 180,000 clones, about 86% being singletons. In nominal health when sampled, donors likely had unrecorded immune exposures nonetheless. Germline V lookup: CDR1 MNHNS, CDR2 SASEGT. The CDR3 covers 13 residues. The V end was cut by 4 bases, the J end by 4 bases, with 10 bases between. The sample comes from a study of cytomegalovirus exposure and HLA in healthy donors.

The chain has TRBV6-1 and TRBJ1-2; D unresolved. The sequencing sample was made of PBMCs. The TCR originated in a man between 40 and 49 years old in good health and CMV-seropositive. As DNA, the CDR3 is TGTGCCAGCAGTGTCGGACTGAGCTATGGCTACACCTTC. Translating gives CASSVGLSYGYTF.